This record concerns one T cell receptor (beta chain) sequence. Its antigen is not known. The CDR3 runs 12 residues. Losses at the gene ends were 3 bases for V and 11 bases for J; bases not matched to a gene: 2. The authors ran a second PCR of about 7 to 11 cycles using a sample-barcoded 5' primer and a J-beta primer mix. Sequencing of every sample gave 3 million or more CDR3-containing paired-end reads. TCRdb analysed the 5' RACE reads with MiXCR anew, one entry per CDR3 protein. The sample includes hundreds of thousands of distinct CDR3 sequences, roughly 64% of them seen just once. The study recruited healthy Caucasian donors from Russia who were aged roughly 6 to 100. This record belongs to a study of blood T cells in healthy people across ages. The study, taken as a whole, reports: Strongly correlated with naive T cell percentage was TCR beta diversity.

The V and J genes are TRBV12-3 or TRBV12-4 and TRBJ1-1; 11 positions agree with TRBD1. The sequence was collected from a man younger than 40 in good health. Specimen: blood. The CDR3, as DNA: TGTGCCAGCAGTTTCGGGACAGGGGGGGCTTTCTTT. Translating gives CASSFGTGGAFF.